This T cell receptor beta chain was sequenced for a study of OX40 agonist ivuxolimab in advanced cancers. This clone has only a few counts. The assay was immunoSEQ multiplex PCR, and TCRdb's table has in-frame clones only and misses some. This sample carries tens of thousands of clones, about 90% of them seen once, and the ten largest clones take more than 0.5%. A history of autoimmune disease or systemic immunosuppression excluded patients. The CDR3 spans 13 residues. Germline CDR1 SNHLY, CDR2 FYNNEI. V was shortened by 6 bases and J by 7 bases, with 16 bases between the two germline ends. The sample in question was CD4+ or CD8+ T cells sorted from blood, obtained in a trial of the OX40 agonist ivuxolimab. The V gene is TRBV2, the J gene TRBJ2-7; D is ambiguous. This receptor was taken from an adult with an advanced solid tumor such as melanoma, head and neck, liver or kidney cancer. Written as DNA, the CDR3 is TGTGCCAGCAGCTTAGAGCCGGTTGGGGAGCAGTACTTC. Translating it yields CASSLEPVGEQYF.